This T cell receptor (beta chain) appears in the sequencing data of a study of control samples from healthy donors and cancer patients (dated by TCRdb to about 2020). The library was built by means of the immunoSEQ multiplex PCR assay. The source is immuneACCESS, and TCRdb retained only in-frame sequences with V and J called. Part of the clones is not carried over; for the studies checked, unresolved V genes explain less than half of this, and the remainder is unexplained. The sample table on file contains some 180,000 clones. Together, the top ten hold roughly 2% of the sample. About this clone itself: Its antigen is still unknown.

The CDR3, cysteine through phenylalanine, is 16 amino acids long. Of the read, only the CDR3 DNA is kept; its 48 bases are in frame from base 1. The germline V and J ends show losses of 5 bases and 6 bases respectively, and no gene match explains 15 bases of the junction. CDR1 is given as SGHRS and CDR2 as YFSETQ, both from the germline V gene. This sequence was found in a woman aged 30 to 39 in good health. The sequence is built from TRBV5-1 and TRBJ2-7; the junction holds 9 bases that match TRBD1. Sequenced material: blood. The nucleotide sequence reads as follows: TGCGCCAGCAGACAGACCTACAGGGGGCTGCGTCGCGAGCAGTACTTC. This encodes CASRQTYRGLRREQYF.